The rows below give T cell receptor beta chains drawn from one sample of a study of cytomegalovirus exposure and HLA in healthy donors. TCRdb's copy holds only in-frame clones and misses some; the assay was immunoSEQ multiplex PCR. This sample has about 100,000 clones, with roughly 80% found just once. Sequenced input: PBMCs. These receptors all come from a middle-aged man in good health and CMV-seropositive. The CDR3 runs from the conserved cysteine through the conserved F or W. The D gene is left open where the match is weak. For some rows the clone size is stated as once, few or many, or as a class when expanded; others skip it.

v_call: TRBV27; d_call: TRBD1; j_call: TRBJ1-5; clone_size: .; cdr3_aa: CASSFSRTGLNQPQNF; cdr3_nt: TGTGCCAGCAGTTTTTCCCGGACAGGCCTCAATCAGCCCCAGAATTTT
v_call: TRBV28; d_call: .; j_call: TRBJ1-6; clone_size: few; cdr3_aa: CASSSLASDSPLNF; cdr3_nt: TGTGCCAGCAGTTCGCTGGCTAGCGATTCACCCCTCAACTTT
v_call: TRBV5-3; d_call: TRBD1; j_call: TRBJ1-1; clone_size: .; cdr3_aa: CARSRDRIGTEAFF; cdr3_nt: TGTGCCAGAAGCCGGGACAGGATCGGGACTGAAGCTTTCTTT
v_call: TRBV7-2; d_call: TRBD1; j_call: TRBJ2-7; clone_size: .; cdr3_aa: CASSWDRATYEQYF; cdr3_nt: TGTGCCAGCAGCTGGGACAGGGCGACCTACGAGCAGTACTTC
v_call: TRBV18; d_call: TRBD2; j_call: TRBJ2-1; clone_size: .; cdr3_aa: CASSPPVTSGGRSNEQFF; cdr3_nt: TGTGCCAGCTCACCACCGGTCACCAGCGGGGGGCGTAGCAATGAGCAGTTCTTC
v_call: TRBV6-5; d_call: TRBD1; j_call: TRBJ1-2; clone_size: .; cdr3_aa: CASTSLRTGVDGYTF; cdr3_nt: TGTGCCAGCACCTCTCTCCGAACAGGGGTGGACGGCTACACCTTC
v_call: TRBV10-3; d_call: .; j_call: TRBJ1-2; clone_size: .; cdr3_aa: CAISLDSNYGYTF; cdr3_nt: TGTGCCATCAGCCTTGACAGTAACTATGGCTACACCTTC
v_call: TRBV4-3; d_call: .; j_call: TRBJ2-5; clone_size: .; cdr3_aa: CASSQASYGETQYF; cdr3_nt: TGCGCCAGCAGCCAAGCTAGTTACGGGGAGACCCAGTACTTC
v_call: TRBV4-3; d_call: .; j_call: TRBJ2-1; clone_size: medium-sized; cdr3_aa: CASSQDSTSYNEQFF; cdr3_nt: TGCGCCAGCAGCCAAGACAGTACCTCCTACAATGAGCAGTTCTTC
v_call: TRBV19; d_call: TRBD1; j_call: TRBJ2-2; clone_size: once; cdr3_aa: CASSGTGINTGELFF; cdr3_nt: TGTGCCAGTAGCGGGACAGGGATTAACACCGGGGAGCTGTTTTTT
v_call: TRBV14; d_call: .; j_call: TRBJ2-6; clone_size: .; cdr3_aa: CASSPLLGMGSSGANVLTF; cdr3_nt: TGTGCCAGCAGCCCCTTGCTGGGAATGGGGAGCTCTGGGGCCAACGTCCTGACTTTC
v_call: TRBV6-1; d_call: .; j_call: TRBJ1-2; clone_size: .; cdr3_aa: CASSPDSRGYGYTF; cdr3_nt: TGTGCCAGCAGTCCAGACAGTCGTGGCTATGGCTACACCTTC
v_call: TRBV4-1; d_call: .; j_call: TRBJ1-1; clone_size: .; cdr3_aa: CASSQEPGVTEAFF; cdr3_nt: TGCGCCAGCAGCCAAGAGCCGGGGGTTACTGAAGCTTTCTTT
v_call: TRBV4-2; d_call: .; j_call: TRBJ1-2; clone_size: .; cdr3_aa: CASSLERDSKYGYTF; cdr3_nt: TGTGCCAGCAGCCTCGAAAGAGACAGCAAGTATGGCTACACCTTC
v_call: TRBV5-8; d_call: .; j_call: TRBJ2-3; clone_size: .; cdr3_aa: CASSLGAGRTDTQYF; cdr3_nt: TGTGCCAGCAGCTTGGGGGCGGGGCGCACAGATACGCAGTATTTT
v_call: TRBV5-1; d_call: .; j_call: TRBJ2-3; clone_size: .; cdr3_aa: CASLPMGGSTDTQYF; cdr3_nt: TGCGCCAGCCTACCTATGGGGGGTAGCACAGATACGCAGTATTTT
v_call: TRBV7-2; d_call: TRBD2; j_call: TRBJ2-5; clone_size: few; cdr3_aa: CASSLFAGGRQETQYF; cdr3_nt: TGTGCCAGCAGCTTATTCGCGGGGGGACGCCAAGAGACCCAGTACTTC
v_call: TRBV19; d_call: TRBD1; j_call: TRBJ1-2; clone_size: .; cdr3_aa: CATHGQGRSYGYTF; cdr3_nt: TGTGCCACCCACGGACAGGGAAGATCCTATGGCTACACCTTC
v_call: TRBV27; d_call: TRBD2; j_call: TRBJ2-6; clone_size: .; cdr3_aa: CASSPDYRGGSGANVLTF; cdr3_nt: TGTGCCAGCAGTCCGGACTACCGGGGGGGCTCTGGGGCCAACGTCCTGACTTTC
v_call: TRBV6-5; d_call: .; j_call: TRBJ1-1; clone_size: .; cdr3_aa: CASQAGGNTEAFF; cdr3_nt: TGTGCCAGCCAAGCGGGGGGGAACACTGAAGCTTTCTTT
v_call: TRBV9; d_call: TRBD2; j_call: TRBJ2-5; clone_size: .; cdr3_aa: CASSVATSGETQYF; cdr3_nt: TGTGCCAGCAGCGTAGCTACTAGCGGAGAGACCCAGTACTTC
v_call: TRBV19; d_call: .; j_call: TRBJ1-5; clone_size: .; cdr3_aa: CASSFYSGTYSNQPQHF; cdr3_nt: TGTGCCAGTAGTTTCTACAGCGGAACCTATAGCAATCAGCCCCAGCATTTT
v_call: TRBV5-1; d_call: .; j_call: TRBJ2-7; clone_size: .; cdr3_aa: CASSLARQDYEQYF; cdr3_nt: TGCGCCAGCAGCTTGGCCAGACAGGACTACGAGCAGTACTTC
v_call: TRBV9; d_call: .; j_call: TRBJ1-2; clone_size: once; cdr3_aa: CASSLNNYGYPF; cdr3_nt: TGTGCCAGCTCGTTGAACAACTATGGCTACCCCTTC
v_call: TRBV20-1; d_call: .; j_call: TRBJ2-1; clone_size: .; cdr3_aa: CSAQSGAEQFF; cdr3_nt: TGCAGTGCTCAATCAGGGGCCGAGCAGTTCTTC
v_call: TRBV27; d_call: TRBD2; j_call: TRBJ2-5; clone_size: .; cdr3_aa: CASSLSSGGGETQYF; cdr3_nt: TGTGCCAGCAGTTTATCTAGCGGGGGTGGTGAGACCCAGTACTTC
v_call: TRBV7-9; d_call: .; j_call: TRBJ2-2; clone_size: medium-sized; cdr3_aa: CASSPGQAGSGELFF; cdr3_nt: TGTGCCAGCAGCCCCGGACAGGCGGGGTCCGGGGAGCTGTTTTTT
v_call: TRBV2; d_call: .; j_call: TRBJ2-7; clone_size: .; cdr3_aa: CASSDEGEQYF; cdr3_nt: TGTGCCAGCAGTGATGAGGGCGAGCAGTACTTC
v_call: TRBV10-3; d_call: .; j_call: TRBJ1-1; clone_size: .; cdr3_aa: CAISLLEGATEAFF; cdr3_nt: TGTGCCATCTCTCTTTTGGAAGGGGCCACTGAAGCTTTCTTT
v_call: TRBV4-3; d_call: .; j_call: TRBJ1-2; clone_size: few; cdr3_aa: CASSQSFEGGGYTF; cdr3_nt: TGCGCCAGCAGCCAATCGTTCGAGGGCGGAGGCTACACCTTC
v_call: TRBV9; d_call: TRBD2; j_call: TRBJ2-5; clone_size: .; cdr3_aa: CASSSGLAGSQETQYF; cdr3_nt: TGTGCCAGCAGCTCCGGACTAGCGGGAAGTCAAGAGACCCAGTACTTC
v_call: TRBV2; d_call: TRBD1; j_call: TRBJ1-6; clone_size: .; cdr3_aa: CASRVDRGYNSPLHF; cdr3_nt: TGTGCCAGCAGAGTGGACAGGGGATATAATTCACCCCTCCACTTT
v_call: TRBV6-5; d_call: TRBD1; j_call: TRBJ1-5; clone_size: .; cdr3_aa: CASSQGAHQPQNF; cdr3_nt: TGTGCCAGCAGTCAGGGGGCACATCAGCCCCAGAATTTT
v_call: TRBV6-5; d_call: .; j_call: TRBJ1-5; clone_size: .; cdr3_aa: CASSTDSSNQPQHF; cdr3_nt: TGTGCCAGCAGTACCGACAGTAGCAATCAGCCCCAGCATTTT
v_call: TRBV7-8; d_call: .; j_call: TRBJ1-4; clone_size: .; cdr3_aa: CASSRHQGAEKLFF; cdr3_nt: TGTGCCAGCAGCCGCCACCAAGGGGCGGAAAAACTGTTTTTT
v_call: TRBV6-1; d_call: TRBD1; j_call: TRBJ1-1; clone_size: once; cdr3_aa: CASRAGTGGTEAFF; cdr3_nt: TGTGCCAGCAGAGCCGGGACAGGGGGCACTGAAGCTTTCTTT
v_call: TRBV5-1; d_call: TRBD1; j_call: TRBJ1-4; clone_size: few; cdr3_aa: CASSLGRDSGGGAQEKLFF; cdr3_nt: TGCGCCAGCAGCTTGGGCCGGGACAGCGGAGGTGGGGCCCAAGAAAAACTGTTTTTT
v_call: TRBV18; d_call: .; j_call: TRBJ1-2; clone_size: .; cdr3_aa: CASSPVEGLRKGGYTF; cdr3_nt: TGTGCCAGCTCACCAGTTGAAGGACTGCGGAAGGGCGGCTACACCTTC